The rows below give T cell receptor beta chains drawn from one sample of a study of T cell responses to AZD1222 COVID-19 vaccine. Method: immunoSEQ multiplex PCR; TCRdb's copy keeps in-frame clones and lacks some. The sample includes about 140,000 clones, around nine tenths of them seen just once. This material consisted of peripheral blood, taken 28 days after the second AZD1222 dose. These receptors all stem from an adult who received the AZD1222 COVID-19 vaccine. The CDR3 runs from the conserved cysteine through the conserved F or W. The D gene is left open where the match is weak. Clone size is shown for a subset of rows, as once, few, many or a class of expanded clone.

clone_size | j_call | v_call | d_call | cdr3_aa | cdr3_nt
- | TRBJ2-4 | TRBV11-1 | - | CASSLGREGVDIQYF | TGTGCCAGCAGCTTAGGGCGGGAAGGGGTGGACATTCAGTACTTC
- | TRBJ2-1 | TRBV7-9 | TRBD2 | CASSFRGSGGRFF | TGTGCCAGCAGCTTTAGGGGGAGCGGGGGCCGTTTCTTC
once | TRBJ2-1 | TRBV7-3 | TRBD2 | CASSEGRAGDNEQFF | TGTGCCAGCAGCGAAGGAAGGGCGGGAGACAATGAGCAGTTCTTC
- | TRBJ2-1 | TRBV7-2 | - | CASSLPAAPNEQFF | TGTGCCAGCAGCTTACCGGCAGCCCCTAATGAGCAGTTCTTC
once | TRBJ2-1 | TRBV20-1 | - | CSASGGTSRFF | TGCAGTGCTAGTGGGGGGACCTCCCGTTTCTTC
- | TRBJ2-7 | TRBV5-6 | - | CASSLFYEQYF | TGTGCCAGCAGCTTGTTTTACGAGCAGTACTTC
- | TRBJ2-1 | TRBV7-3 | - | CASSLDSYNEQFF | TGTGCCAGCAGCTTAGACAGCTACAATGAGCAGTTCTTC
- | TRBJ1-2 | TRBV4-1 | - | CASSQDKQVDYGYTF | TGCGCCAGCAGCCAAGATAAACAGGTGGACTATGGCTACACCTTC
- | TRBJ2-5 | TRBV19 | TRBD1 | CASSIQGDMRETQYF | TGTGCCAGTAGTATACAGGGGGACATGCGAGAGACCCAGTACTTC
- | TRBJ2-1 | TRBV18 | TRBD1 | CASSLGTESYNEQFF | TGTGCCAGCTCACTGGGGACAGAATCCTACAATGAGCAGTTCTTC
- | TRBJ1-4 | TRBV7-2 | - | CASSLNRATNEKLFF | TGTGCCAGCAGCTTAAACAGGGCAACTAATGAAAAACTGTTTTTT
- | TRBJ1-5 | TRBV7-2 | TRBD1 | CASSLSLGTDQPQHF | TGTGCCAGCAGCTTAAGTCTCGGGACAGATCAGCCCCAGCATTTT
- | TRBJ2-2 | TRBV7-3 | - | CASSANTNTGELFF | TGTGCCAGCAGCGCAAACACGAACACCGGGGAGCTGTTTTTT
- | TRBJ1-2 | TRBV29-1 | - | CSVEGTPQAGGYTF | TGCAGCGTTGAAGGGACACCCCAAGCGGGTGGCTACACCTTC
- | TRBJ1-1 | TRBV18 | - | CASSPTEMSTEAFF | TGTGCCAGCTCGCCGACGGAAATGAGCACTGAAGCTTTCTTT
- | TRBJ1-2 | TRBV10-3 | - | CAISEGAGEPYGYTF | TGTGCCATCAGTGAGGGAGCAGGGGAGCCCTATGGCTACACCTTC
- | TRBJ2-2 | TRBV12-5 | - | CASGPSYTGELFF | TGTGCTAGTGGTCCATCGTACACCGGGGAGCTGTTTTTT
- | TRBJ2-2 | TRBV21-1 | - | CASSVRQFANTGELFF | TGTGCCAGCAGCGTACGACAGTTCGCGAACACCGGGGAGCTGTTTTTT
- | TRBJ2-2 | TRBV27 | - | CASSFSATHEAGELFF | TGTGCCAGCAGTTTCTCCGCGACGCACGAGGCCGGGGAGCTGTTTTTT
- | TRBJ1-4 | TRBV4-3 | - | CASSQDPGEKLFF | TGCGCCAGCAGCCAAGATCCGGGCGAAAAACTGTTTTTT